This TCR beta chain was documented in a study of T cell changes during pregnancy in multiple sclerosis (dated 2019 in TCRdb). About the investigation overall: The study examined how the T cell repertoire changed over the course of pregnancy in women with multiple sclerosis.

Counted from cysteine to phenylalanine, this CDR3 has 14 amino acids. Just the 42-base CDR3 DNA is kept, in frame starting at base 1. CDR1 and CDR2, per the germline V gene, are KGHSH and LQKENI. V and J lose 4 bases and 1 base, and a span of 10 bases separates them. The receptor library was made with the immunoSEQ multiplex PCR assay. In its TCRdb copy, this immuneACCESS table keeps in-frame sequences only and misses some clones. Where compared with another copy, unresolved V genes explain less than half of these, and the others have no known cause. This sample comprises some 80,000 clones, more than 70% of them detected only once. The leading ten clones occupy approximately 0.88% of the sample. Notes on this clone: Its binding antigen is unknown. Base quality data are lacking; no much larger clone is found one base away.

The input for sequencing was peripheral blood, taken in the first trimester of pregnancy. This sequence originates from a female donor in good health, enrolled as a control in a pregnancy study. The V and J segments used are TRBV18 and TRBJ1-1, and possibly TRBD1, on 5 matching bases. The CDR3: CASSLYQGNTEAFF. The sequenced DNA: TGTGCCAGCTCACTCTACCAGGGGAACACTGAAGCTTTCTTT. Full variable domain (CDR3 extended with the reference TRBV18 and TRBJ1-1 proteins): NAGVMQNPRHLVRRRGQEARLRCSPMKGHSHVYWYRQLPEEGLKFMVYLQKENIIDESGMPKERFSAEFPKEGPSILRIQQVVRGDSAAYFCASSLYQGNTEAFFGQGTRLTVV.